This TCR beta chain originates from a study of T cells in Graves' hyperthyroidism and ophthalmopathy. From RNA transcripts, TCR beta CDR3 regions were amplified. The HTBI primer set was used in a first-round RT-PCR of the TCR CDR3. TCRdb ran MiXCR on the multiplex PCR reads and lists one entry per CDR3 protein. The table has 300,000 to 400,000 distinct CDR3 sequences, under 25% seen once. Germline assignment: CDR1 MNHEY and CDR2 SMNVEV (reference sequence). V gave up 5 bases and J gave up 3 bases, with 8 bases separating them. This CDR3 has 13 amino acids. The rearrangement links TRBV27 to TRBJ1-5; D is undetermined. Sequenced input: blood. The sequence was obtained from a woman aged 50 to 60 with Graves' hyperthyroidism. CDR3: CASSMQFNQPQHF. The CDR3, as DNA: TGTGCCAGCAGTATGCAGTTCAATCAGCCCCAGCATTTT.